The next 11 T cell receptor beta chains were all read from a single sample in a study of Graves' ophthalmopathy and Graves' hyperthyroidism. TCR beta CDR3 amplification used RNA transcripts. Second-round multiplex PCR followed a first-round RT-PCR using HTBI primers. TCRdb re-derived calls from the multiplex PCR reads in MiXCR, one entry per CDR3 protein. The sample lists hundreds of thousands of distinct CDR3 sequences, approximately 21% occurring once. The specimen sequenced was peripheral blood. The receptors stem from a woman aged 18-35 years with stable Graves' hyperthyroidism. Some clones in this sample may be carry-over from other donors' samples.

This clonotype showed up many times. The CDR3 loop is CASSPPWTGLQAFF. The CDR3 nucleotides are TGTGCCAGCAGTCCCCCCTGGACAGGGCTCCAAGCTTTCTTT. J is TRBJ1-1 and V is TRBV12-3 or TRBV12-4; TRBD1 aligns across 8 bases. This CDR3 region has 14 residues. Trimming at V came to 5 bases and at J to 9 bases, leaving 11 bases not matched to a gene.

The chain combines TRBV6-1 with TRBJ1-2; D remains unclear. V shed 6 bases and J shed 4 bases, with 12 bases lying between them. The CDR3 totals 13 residues. Per germline, CDR1 MNHNS and CDR2 SASEGT. CDR3 sequence: CASSRGPFYGYTF. The CDR3 DNA is TGTGCCAGCAGCAGAGGCCCTTTCTATGGCTACACCTTC.

In its sample, this clonotype was seen many times. This sequence joins TRBV6-4 and TRBJ1-1, with D maybe TRBD1 (6 bases). Per germline, CDR1 MRHNA and CDR2 SNTAGT. This CDR3 is 13 amino acids long. V was trimmed by 3 bases and J by 8 bases, leaving 13 bases between them. The CDR3 sequence is CASSEARGTEAFF. Written as DNA, the CDR3 is TGTGCCAGCAGTGAGGCTAGGGGGACAGAAGCTTTCTTT.

The V call is TRBV29-1, the J call TRBJ2-7, with a possible D match to TRBD2 (6 bases). Between the trimmed V and J ends, which lost 7 bases and 2 bases, there was a span of 15 bases. In germline, CDR1 is SQVTM, CDR2 ANQGSEA. The CDR3 loop spans 13 amino acids. This chain's CDR3 is CSAMGSGTYEQYF. DNA of the CDR3: TGCAGCGCCATGGGTAGCGGAACCTACGAGCAGTACTTC.

This clonotype was detected once. The rearrangement uses TRBV28 and TRBJ1-5; a weak D match, TRBD1 (5 bases). V dropped 1 base and J dropped 6 bases, with 16 bases sitting between them. Per germline, CDR1 MDHEN and CDR2 SYDVKM. The CDR3 has 16 residues. The CDR3 DNA follows: TGTGCCAGCAGTTTATTCGGGGCAGGAGGGACTCAGCCCCAGCATTTT. It yields the protein CASSLFGAGGTQPQHF.

Details on this clonotype: At one boundary the junction diverges from the germline segment, which might be a read error. The chain is built from TRBV2 and TRBJ2-2; D not certain. CDR1 and CDR2 from the germline V gene are SNHLY and FYNNEI. The CDR3 runs to 14 residues. CDR3 in amino acids: CASRSSTNTGELFF. The CDR3 DNA reads TGTGCCAGCAGATCCTCCACGAATACCGGGGAGCTGTTTTTT.

This clonotype came up a few times. A read error is possible here, since a much larger clone lies one base away. The chain combines TRBV5-1 with TRBJ1-2; D may be TRBD1 (5 bases). The CDR3 is 13 residues long. The germline V gene encodes CDR1 SGHRS and CDR2 YFSETQ. The CDR3: CASSVEQAYGYAF. For the CDR3, the DNA is TGCGCCAGCAGCGTAGAACAGGCCTATGGCTACGCCTTC.

Ten or more counts support this clonotype. The chain joins TRBV6-1 to TRBJ2-7; D not resolved. Trimming pared 2 bases from V and 2 bases from J, leaving 7 bases between. Germline CDR1 and CDR2: MNHNS and SASEGT. The CDR3 covers 13 residues. CDR3: CASSESHTYEQYF. In DNA form, the CDR3 reads TGTGCCAGCAGTGAATCTCACACCTACGAGCAGTACTTC.

This clonotype was detected only a few times. The V gene is TRBV2, the J gene TRBJ2-2; TRBD2 aligns across 8 bases. Trimming at V came to 3 bases and at J to 3 bases, leaving 3 bases not matched to a gene. Germline assignment: CDR1 SNHLY and CDR2 FYNNEI. The CDR3 is made up of 15 amino acids. CDR3 coding DNA: TGTGCCAGCAGTGATCCTAGCGGGTACACCGGGGAGCTGTTTTTT. Amino acid sequence: CASSDPSGYTGELFF.

This clonotype was seen at least ten times. The chain combines TRBV5-4 with TRBJ1-1; tentative D call: TRBD1 (6 bases). The V gene's germline CDR1 is SGHNT and CDR2 YYREEE (reference sequence). Trimming took off 5 bases at V and 3 bases at J, with 14 bases between the two ends. This CDR3 contains 14 residues. The CDR3 nucleotides read TGTGCCAGCAGAACCGGGACACTACACACTGAAGCTTTCTTT. Translation gives CASRTGTLHTEAFF.

CDR3 residues: CATRGLAGDEQYF. The CDR3 DNA sequence: TGTGCCACCCGAGGACTAGCGGGAGACGAGCAGTACTTC. The V and J genes are TRBV27 and TRBJ2-7; 13 nucleotides align to TRBD2. The CDR3 has 13 amino acids. The trim removed 10 bases at V and 5 bases at J, leaving 5 bases unmatched. The germline CDR1 and CDR2 sequences are MNHEY and SMNVEV (reference sequence).